This section outlines one TCR beta chain sequence together with its context. It lacks a known antigen. The input lacks base qualities; no much larger clone sits a single base away. Collaborating institutions collected whole blood in K2EDTA tubes following their own protocols. For TCRbeta analysis, collaborator samples were shipped as frozen whole blood, as isolated PBMCs, or as DNA extracted from either sample type. These data belong to a study of blood T cell repertoires in COVID-19 (dated by TCRdb to the early 2020s). With regard to the full study: Samples covering the acute and convalescent phases of COVID-19 were provided by collaborators in the United States, Italy and Spain. A de-identified subject ID, COVID-19 status, age in years and sex were almost always included in the sample metadata. The repertoires were released in a freely available public database intended as a resource for research on the immune response to SARS-CoV-2. Subjects who had been exposed to COVID-19, were actively infected with it, or had recovered from it provided the deeply sampled blood TCRbeta repertoires that made up the dataset. The samples were drawn from the first 160 participants of the ongoing ImmuneRACE study and from over 950 subjects provided by 6 global collaborators. The prospective study material was composed of cDNA or gDNA derived from T cells, B-cell-depleted T cells, or PBMCs. HLA class I and class II types, where available, came from metadata supplied by the sample provider rather than from assay-based typing.

For this chain, trimming is 1 base at the V end and 3 bases at the J end, and the number of junction bases without a gene match is 3. CDR1 and CDR2, looked up from the germline V gene (reference sequence), are SEHNR and FQNEAQ. The CDR3 goes from the cysteine to the phenylalanine over 15 residues. The sequence is cut down to CDR3 DNA, 45 bases in frame from base 1. General findings and caveats noted by the study authors: The quantity of clinical and demographic metadata differed by source and by participant and was supplied without curation.

TCRbeta CDR3 regions were amplified from genomic DNA by means of the immunoSEQ Assay, a bias-controlled multiplex PCR. As for how the authors treated the data: Nucleated cell counts per sample were estimated from amplification of reference gene primers within the assay. To quantify the absolute abundance of each unique TCRbeta CDR3 rearrangement, sequence reads were collapsed and filtered. For each sample, productive Simpson clonality was calculated as the square root of Simpson's diversity index across productive rearrangements. TCRdb obtained this table from immuneACCESS and retained in-frame rearrangements with V and J assigned. These tables miss some clones; where compared with another copy, unresolved V genes account for less than half of the shortfall, and the remainder is unexplained. That table furnishes V, J and clone size, whereas the DNA furnished D and trimming. This sample comprises 110,000 or so clones, around 77% of them detected only once. In total, the top ten clones hold 6.5% to 9% of the sample.

Recombination joined TRBV7-9 with TRBJ2-1; 7 of the junction bases match TRBD2. This sequence was found in a human donor in a cohort sampled during active COVID-19. The sample taken for sequencing was peripheral blood. The DNA sequence follows: TGTGCCAGCAGCTTAGATCCGGGGGGCTACAATGAGCAGTTCTTC. Its protein is CASSLDPGGYNEQFF.